Below, 8 T cell receptor beta chains from the same sample are listed, as sequenced in a study of T cells after yellow fever vaccination. TCRdb independently ran MiXCR on the 5' RACE reads; one entry per CDR3 protein. Of hundreds of thousands of distinct CDR3 sequences in the sample, around an eighth were seen once. Here the sequenced sample was PBMCs, taken on the day of the yellow fever booster vaccination. Receptor source: a man aged 30 to 45 who received the YFV17D yellow fever vaccine.

This clonotype was found a few times. The chain has TRBV28 and TRBJ2-1; 11 nucleotides agree with TRBD2. Unmatched junction bases numbered 6, after V lost 6 bases and J lost 5 bases. The CDR3 loop spans 15 amino acids. Looked up from germline, CDR1 is MDHEN and CDR2 is SYDVKM. CDR3 amino acids: CASRLAGGPHNEQFF. DNA of the CDR3: TGTGCCAGCAGGTTAGCGGGAGGGCCTCACAATGAGCAGTTCTTC.

This clonotype has only a few counts. The chain carries TRBV7-6 and TRBJ2-1; TRBD2 agrees at 7 bases. This CDR3 is built from 15 residues. Trimming removed 1 base from V and 9 bases from J; junction bases left unmatched: 9. Germline V lookup: CDR1 SGHVS, CDR2 FNYEAQ. The CDR3: CASSLGLARPSEQFF. The CDR3 nucleotides read TGTGCCAGCAGCTTAGGACTAGCACGGCCTTCTGAGCAGTTCTTC. Full variable domain (missing parts from reference TRBV7-6 and TRBJ2-1): GAGVSQSPRYKVTKRGQDVALRCDPISGHVSLYWYRQALGQGPEFLTYFNYEAQQDKSGLPNDRFSAERPEGSISTLTIQRTEQRDSAMYRCASSLGLARPSEQFFGPGTRLTVL.

V is TRBV12-3 or TRBV12-4 and J is TRBJ2-1, with a possible D match to TRBD2 (6 bases). V gave up 8 bases and J gave up 6 bases, with 17 bases separating them. The CDR3 totals 14 residues. The CDR3 nucleotides read TGTGCCAGCCGCCGTAGCGGAACTACCAATGAGCAGTTCTTC. Translation: CASRRSGTTNEQFF.

This clonotype showed up just a few times. The V and J genes are TRBV5-1 and TRBJ2-1; D remains ambiguous. The CDR3 totals 15 residues. V lost 5 bases and J 5 bases, leaving 17 bases between the germline ends. CDR1 and CDR2 from the germline V gene are SGHRS and YFSETQ. CDR3 amino acids: CASSLPGPQNNEQFF. As DNA, the CDR3 is TGCGCCAGCAGTCTTCCGGGTCCTCAAAACAATGAGCAGTTCTTC.

This clonotype has a count of ten or more. A read error may account for a junction end that differs from germline. V gene TRBV28 combines with J gene TRBJ2-4; TRBD2 aligns across 8 bases. CDR3 length equals 12 residues. Germline lookup yields CDR1 MDHEN and CDR2 SYDVKM. The CDR3 loop reads CASSLGGTSQHF. The DNA of the CDR3 is TGTGCCAGCAGCTTGGGTGGGACTAGTCAGCACTTC.

V is TRBV23-1 and J is TRBJ2-2; TRBD1 matches 7 bases. TRBV23-1 is filed as an ORF, its function uncertain. The CDR3 contains 15 residues. V dropped 6 bases and J dropped 16; count of bases not matched to a gene: 20. The CDR3 sequence: CASSLITGVPSAPFF. DNA of the CDR3: TGCGCCAGCAGCCTAATAACAGGGGTCCCCTCCGCCCCGTTTTTT.

The chain carries TRBV7-2 and TRBJ2-2; no firm D call. Looked up from germline, CDR1 is SGHTA and CDR2 is FQGNSA. With 5 bases removed from V and 9 bases from J, the gap between germline ends came to 19 bases. This CDR3 has 15 amino acids. The CDR3 loop is CASSQSQILYRELFF. The CDR3 bases are TGTGCCAGCAGCCAGTCACAGATCTTATACCGGGAGCTGTTTTTT.

The rearrangement joins TRBV7-9 to TRBJ1-1; perhaps TRBD1 as D (6 bases). CDR3 length equals 13 residues. The V gene's germline CDR1 is SEHNR and CDR2 FQNEAQ (reference sequence). V was cut by 2 bases and J by 5 bases, with 9 bases left in between. CDR3 nucleotide sequence: TGTGCCAGCAGCTTAAACAGGGTGACTGAAGCTTTCTTT. Residues: CASSLNRVTEAFF.